What follows are 14 T cell receptor beta chains derived from one specimen sequenced in a study of T cell responses to AZD1222 COVID-19 vaccine. Sequencing used immunoSEQ multiplex PCR; TCRdb keeps in-frame clones, though not all of them. Seen here are about 130,000 clones, around 83% observed once, and the top ten hold roughly 4.4%. The sequencing here drew on peripheral blood, taken 28 days after the second AZD1222 dose. The receptor set was obtained from an adult who received the AZD1222 COVID-19 vaccine.

The chain joins TRBV6-5 to TRBJ1-4; D gene unclear. CDR1 is MNHEY and CDR2 is SVGAGI in the germline V gene. The ends were cut back, 7 bases at V and 1 base at J, with 7 bases in the middle. CDR3 size: 13 residues. CDR3 loop: CASTLITNEKLFF. The CDR3 DNA reads as TGTGCCAGCACTCTGATAACTAATGAAAAACTGTTTTTT.

This clone was picked up a small number of times. The chain has TRBV6-5 and TRBJ2-7, with 9 bases fitting TRBD1. The germline V gene has CDR1 MNHEY and CDR2 SVGAGI. The ends lost 4 bases at V and 3 bases at J; junction bases unmatched: 4. This CDR3 has 14 amino acids. The CDR3 loop is CASSLWDRDYEQYF. CDR3 in DNA: TGTGCCAGCAGTTTATGGGACAGGGACTACGAGCAGTACTTC.

The chain employs TRBV2 and TRBJ2-4; TRBD2 is a possible D gene (5 bases). The CDR3 has 14 amino acids. Germline assignment: CDR1 SNHLY and CDR2 FYNNEI. The V end lost 7 bases, the J end lost 0 bases, and 10 bases lay between the germline ends. The CDR3 coding sequence is TGTGCCAGCAATGGAGGTTTAGCCAAAAACATTCAGTACTTC. This sequence encodes CASNGGLAKNIQYF.

The chain joins TRBV6-5 to TRBJ1-4; 7 bases fit TRBD1. There are 14 residues in the CDR3. Trimming removed 6 bases from V and 8 bases from J; junction bases left unmatched: 9. Germline CDR1 is MNHEY and CDR2 is SVGAGI. For the CDR3, the DNA is TGTGCCAGCAGCCAATACAGGGGTTGGGAAAAACTGTTTTTT. It encodes CASSQYRGWEKLFF.

This chain links TRBV28 with TRBJ2-7; TRBD1 matches 8 bases. The CDR3 has 14 residues. The V gene's germline CDR1 is MDHEN and CDR2 SYDVKM. The junction had 10 bases not matched to a gene; V was cut back by 5 bases and J by 7 bases. For the CDR3, the DNA is TGTGCCAGCAGTACCCAGGACAGGGTGGGGGAGCAGTACTTC. As protein: CASSTQDRVGEQYF. Looking up the rest from reference TRBV28 and TRBJ2-7 gives the full variable domain: DVKVTQSSRYLVKRTGEKVFLECVQDMDHENMFWYRQDPGLGLRLIYFSYDVKMKEKGDIPEGYSVSREKKERFSLILESASTNQTSMYLCASSTQDRVGEQYFGPGTRLTVT.

This clone was seen only once. V and J are TRBV28 and TRBJ1-2; D perhaps matches TRBD1 (6 bases). The germline gives CDR1 MDHEN, CDR2 SYDVKM. The CDR3 sequence is 14 residues long. Trimming left V 6 bases short and J 4 bases short, with 15 bases between. For the CDR3, the DNA is TGTGCCAGCAGCCTAGGACAGTCTCGCTATGGCTACACCTTC. Translated: CASSLGQSRYGYTF.

The chain carries TRBV7-8 and TRBJ1-4; 8 nucleotides line up with TRBD1. CDR1 is SGHVS and CDR2 is FQNEAQ in the germline V gene. The CDR3 is 14 residues long. V lost 5 bases, J lost 11 bases, and 10 bases stayed unmatched. DNA of the CDR3: TGTGCCAGCAGCCTCCAAGGACAGGGAGGGAAACTGTTTTTT. Translation gives CASSLQGQGGKLFF.

The genes are TRBV3-1 (or the pseudogene TRBV3-2) and TRBJ2-7, with 10 bases that match TRBD1. Germline CDR1 LGHDT, CDR2 YNNKEL (reference sequence). Unmatched junction bases numbered 6, after V lost 2 bases and J lost 5 bases. CDR3 length: 15 residues. The CDR3 nucleotides read TGTGCCAGCAGCCAACCGGGACAGGGGTCACACGAGCAGTACTTC. Translated: CASSQPGQGSHEQYF.

This clone was picked up a small number of times. The chain recombines TRBV6-2 or TRBV6-3 with TRBJ2-7, with no clear D. Germline lookup yields CDR1 MNHEY and CDR2 SVGEGT. The CDR3 contains 15 residues. V was clipped by 0 bases and J by 3 bases, with 12 bases between them. The CDR3 loop is CASSYSVLGDYEQYF. CDR3 DNA: TGTGCCAGCAGTTACTCCGTCCTAGGAGACTACGAGCAGTACTTC.

This chain joins TRBV29-1 and TRBJ2-3; TRBD1 might be the D (6 bases). Germline CDR1 reads SQVTM; CDR2 reads ANQGSEA. The CDR3 has 14 amino acids. Trimming removed 1 base from V and 5 bases from J, with 13 bases in between. The DNA of the CDR3 is TGCAGCGTTGAAGGGGGAAAGGGGGTAGATACGCAGTATTTT. Protein product: CSVEGGKGVDTQYF.

V gene TRBV2 combines with J gene TRBJ1-2; D gene unclear. The germline gives CDR1 SNHLY, CDR2 FYNNEI. This CDR3 has 14 amino acids. The V end was cut by 7 bases, the J end by 8 bases, with 20 bases between. CDR3 in DNA: TGTGCCAGCACCTTATCGGGGTTGGAAGGGGGCTACACCTTC. This codes for CASTLSGLEGGYTF. The full variable domain, with the rest looked up from reference TRBV2 and TRBJ1-2, is EPEVTQTPSHQVTQMGQEVILRCVPISNHLYFYWYRQILGQKVEFLVSFYNNEISEKSEIFDDQFSVERPDGSNFTLKIRSTKLEDSAMYFCASTLSGLEGGYTFGSGTRLTVV.

The chain carries TRBV10-1 and TRBJ2-7; possible D gene TRBD1, 6 bases. V was cut by 6 bases and J by 3 bases, with 9 bases left in between. Germline-derived CDR1 and CDR2 are WNHNN and SYGVQD (reference sequence). The CDR3 consists of 12 residues. The CDR3 bases are TGCGCCAGCAGCCCGGACAGCTACGAGCAGTACTTC. Amino acid sequence: CASSPDSYEQYF.

The chain uses TRBV6-5 and TRBJ2-2, with D perhaps given as TRBD1 or TRBD2 (6 bases each). The germline V gene encodes CDR1 MNHEY and CDR2 SVGAGI. V was trimmed by 6 bases and J by 3 bases, leaving 11 bases between them. This CDR3 spans 14 amino acids. CDR3 sequence: CASRTGGHTGELFF. As DNA, the CDR3 is TGTGCCAGCAGAACTGGGGGGCACACCGGGGAGCTGTTTTTT.

The chain is built from TRBV18 and TRBJ2-1; 10 bases line up with TRBD2. CDR1 KGHSH and CDR2 LQKENI come from the germline V gene. V shed 3 bases and J 7 bases; nucleotides not matched to a gene: 6. CDR3 size: 15 residues. The CDR3 nucleotides read TGTGCCAGCTCACCCCCTAGCGGGGGTGTGAATGAGCAGTTCTTC. The encoded protein is CASSPPSGGVNEQFF.